These 10 T cell receptor beta chains were all obtained from the same sample, sequenced in a study of T cell responses to AZD1222 COVID-19 vaccine. Sequencing used immunoSEQ multiplex PCR; TCRdb keeps in-frame clones, though not all of them. The sample lists approximately 60,000 clones; 80% to 90% were seen once. Sequences were derived from peripheral blood, sampled 28 days after the second AZD1222 dose. All receptors derive from an adult who received the AZD1222 COVID-19 vaccine.

The chain is built from TRBV19 and TRBJ1-2; D is ambiguous. Germline lookup yields CDR1 LNHDA and CDR2 SQIVND (reference sequence). V lost 3 bases to trimming and J lost 3 bases, with 11 bases between them. The CDR3 sequence is 14 residues long. The CDR3 loop is CASSMREQHYGYTF. The CDR3 DNA follows: TGTGCCAGTAGTATGAGGGAGCAACACTATGGCTACACCTTC.

The V call is TRBV11-2, the J call TRBJ1-2; D is uncertain. The length of the CDR3 is 11 residues. Germline loops: CDR1 SGHAT, CDR2 FQNNGV. Trimming stripped 8 bases from V and 4 bases from J, with 8 bases between. CDR3 residues: CASSGSYGYTF. CDR3 nucleotide sequence: TGTGCCAGCTCCGGGAGCTATGGCTACACCTTC. Together with reference TRBV11-2 and TRBJ1-2, the CDR3 gives the full variable domain: EAGVAQSPRYKIIEKRQSVAFWCNPISGHATLYWYQQILGQGPKLLIQFQNNGVVDDSQLPKDRFSAERLKGVDSTLKIQPAKLEDSAVYLCASSGSYGYTFGSGTRLTVV.

This clone was recorded a few times. The chain has TRBV19 and TRBJ2-1, with 11 bases identical to TRBD2. Germline V lookup: CDR1 LNHDA, CDR2 SQIVND (reference sequence). The V gene end was trimmed by 6 bases and the J gene end by 8 bases; junction bases not matched to a gene: 6. This CDR3 contains 14 residues. The CDR3 spells CASRALAGVDEQFF. The CDR3 nucleotides are TGTGCCAGTAGGGCACTAGCGGGAGTTGATGAGCAGTTCTTC. Full variable domain (rest looked up from reference TRBV19 and TRBJ2-1): DGGITQSPKYLFRKEGQNVTLSCEQNLNHDAMYWYRQDPGQGLRLIYYSQIVNDFQKGDIAEGYSVSREKKESFPLTVTSAQKNPTAFYLCASRALAGVDEQFFGPGTRLTVL.

This chain joins TRBV6-2 or TRBV6-3 and TRBJ1-4; D remains unclear. This CDR3 has 14 amino acids. Germline V gene data show CDR1 as MNHEY and CDR2 as SVGEGT. Trimming took 2 bases from V and 8 from J, leaving 12 bases between them. The CDR3 region has the DNA TGTGCCAGCAGTTACGCGGGAACTGACGAAAAACTGTTTTTT. This sequence encodes CASSYAGTDEKLFF.

This clone was recorded once. The chain carries TRBV14 and TRBJ2-7; no firm D call. V lost 1 base, J lost 6 bases, and 13 bases lay in between. This CDR3 has 14 amino acids. Germline V CDR1 and CDR2: SGHDN, FVKESK. The CDR3 nucleotides are TGTGCCAGCAGCCAAGGATTCAGGACCCTCGAGCAGTACTTC. Its translation: CASSQGFRTLEQYF.

V gene TRBV7-9 combines with J gene TRBJ1-3; no definite D call. V lost 6 bases to trimming and J lost 3 bases, with 15 bases between them. This CDR3 comprises 15 residues. CDR1 SEHNR and CDR2 FQNEAQ come from the germline V gene (reference sequence). The DNA of the CDR3 is TGTGCCAGCAGTGCCAGTCCGGGAGATGGAAACACCATATATTTT. This codes for CASSASPGDGNTIYF. The full variable domain, completed using reference TRBV7-9 and TRBJ1-3, is DTGVSQNPRHKITKRGQNVTFRCDPISEHNRLYWYRQTLGQGPEFLTYFQNEAQLEKSRLLSDRFSAERPKGSFSTLEIQRTEQGDSAMYLCASSASPGDGNTIYFGEGSWLTVV.

V is TRBV18 and J is TRBJ1-3; D is ambiguous. V was pared by 2 bases and J by 1 base, with 3 bases between. This CDR3 spans 13 amino acids. From germline, CDR1 is KGHSH and CDR2 LQKENI. The CDR3 protein is CASSPGSGNTIYF. CDR3 coding DNA: TGTGCCAGCTCACCAGGTTCTGGAAACACCATATATTTT.

This chain joins TRBV5-1 and TRBJ1-4; 7 nucleotides agree with TRBD1. The V gene end was trimmed by 0 bases and the J gene end by 5 bases; junction bases not matched to a gene: 1. The CDR3 contains 14 residues. CDR1 and CDR2 from the germline V gene are SGHRS and YFSETQ. CDR3 residues: CASSLGDRNEKLFF. DNA of the CDR3: TGCGCCAGCAGCTTGGGGGACAGAAATGAAAAACTGTTTTTT. The variable domain in full, completed from reference TRBV5-1 and TRBJ1-4, reads KAGVTQTPRYLIKTRGQQVTLSCSPISGHRSVSWYQQTPGQGLQFLFEYFSETQRNKGNFPGRFSGRQFSNSRSEMNVSTLELGDSALYLCASSLGDRNEKLFFGSGTQLSVL.

The chain joins TRBV3-1 (or the pseudogene TRBV3-2) to TRBJ2-7, with 7 bases lining up with TRBD2. The J segment lost 4 bases and the V segment lost 3 bases, leaving 0 bases of the junction unmatched. In germline, CDR1 is LGHDT, CDR2 YNNKEL (reference sequence). The CDR3 is 12 residues long. The CDR3 nucleotides are TGTGCCAGCAGCCATAGCGGGTACGAGCAGTACTTC. This sequence encodes CASSHSGYEQYF.

The DNA for the CDR3 is TGTGCCAGCTCACCAGACAGGGACTATAATTCACCCCTCCACTTT. This codes for CASSPDRDYNSPLHF. The chain has TRBV18 and TRBJ1-6, with TRBD1 matching 7 bases. Trimming removed 2 bases from V and 3 bases from J; junction bases left unmatched: 1. Germline V gene data show CDR1 as KGHSH and CDR2 as LQKENI. The CDR3 is made up of 15 amino acids.